These T cell receptor beta chains were read from a single sample in a study of neurological immune-mediated disorders. TCRdb analysed the 5' RACE reads with MiXCR anew, one entry per CDR3 protein. There are 55,000 or so distinct CDR3 sequences in the sample; 4% occur only once, and roughly 1.9% lies in the top ten. Sequenced: CD4+ T cells from blood. These receptors all come from a woman between 35 and 50 years old with multiple sclerosis. Each CDR3 is given with its conserved first and last residue. A D gene is named only where the DNA matches it firmly. The size field is filled for only some rows; it gives once, few, many or a size class.

>TRBJ1-5|TRBV29-1|-|many
TGCAGCGTTGAGGAGGGGGGAACGGGCAATCAGCCCCAGCATTTT
CSVEEGGTGNQPQHF
>TRBJ2-7|TRBV15|-|many
TGTGCCACCAGCAGAGAAGGCGTTTTTGACTACGAGCAGTACTTC
CATSREGVFDYEQYF
>TRBJ1-1|TRBV11-2|TRBD1|many
TGTGCCAGCAGCTCGGGACAGGTTGAAGCTTTCTTT
CASSSGQVEAFF
>TRBJ2-7|TRBV20-1|-|many
TGCAGTGCAGGTCCGAAAAGTTACGAGCAGTACTTC
CSAGPKSYEQYF
>TRBJ2-7|TRBV3-1|-|many
TGTGCCAGCAGCCAAGGAGGGGGGGACGAGCAGTACTTC
CASSQGGGDEQYF
>TRBJ1-5|TRBV10-3|-|many
TGTGCCATCAGTGTCGGTCCCAATCAGCCCCAGCATTTT
CAISVGPNQPQHF
>TRBJ1-6|TRBV2|-|many
TGTGCCAGCAGTGAAGTGGGTGTTTCTGTGTCACCCCTCCACTTT
CASSEVGVSVSPLHF
>TRBJ2-7|TRBV5-1|-|many
TGCGCCAGCAGCAGGGGGGGGGCCGACGAGCAGTACTTC
CASSRGGADEQYF
>TRBJ2-5|TRBV5-1|-|many
TGCGCCAGCAGCTTGGGGGCAGAAACTCAAGAGACCCAGTACTTC
CASSLGAETQETQYF
>TRBJ2-2|TRBV4-2|TRBD2|many
TGTGCCAGCAGCCCTGGACTAGCGGGGGGGCCCGCCGGGGAGCTGTTTTTT
CASSPGLAGGPAGELFF
>TRBJ1-2|TRBV2|TRBD1|many
TGTGCCAGCAGTGGACAGGGGGTACATGGCTACACCTTC
CASSGQGVHGYTF
>TRBJ1-2|TRBV4-1|-|many
TGCGCCAGCAGCCGAGCGGGGGAGGGGTATGGCTACACCTTC
CASSRAGEGYGYTF
>TRBJ2-3|TRBV5-1|-|many
TGCGCCAGCAGCATCGAAGGAGATACGCAGTATTTT
CASSIEGDTQYF
>TRBJ2-7|TRBV5-1|-|many
TGCGCCAGCAGCTTGACGGTAGCGGTGGGGGAGCAGTACTTC
CASSLTVAVGEQYF
>TRBJ2-5|TRBV5-6|TRBD2|many
TGTGCCAGCAGCTTCAATCTAGCGGGGGTATCGGAGACCCAGTACTTC
CASSFNLAGVSETQYF
>TRBJ1-2|TRBV20-1|-|many
TGCAGTGCTAGAGAACCACTGAACTATGGCTACACCTTC
CSAREPLNYGYTF
>TRBJ1-2|TRBV6-1|-|many
TGTGCCAGCAGATATTCAACCCTGGGAGGCTACACCTTC
CASRYSTLGGYTF
>TRBJ1-5|TRBV27|TRBD1|many
TGTGCCAGCAGTACCCCGACAGGGGGCAATCAGCCCCAGCATTTT
CASSTPTGGNQPQHF
>TRBJ2-2|TRBV2|-|few
TGTGCCAGCAGACCACTCCAGGGGAAGGCCGGGGAGCTGTTTTTT
CASRPLQGKAGELFF
>TRBJ1-3|TRBV5-1|-|many
TGCGCCAGCAGCTTGTTGTCGAACTCTGGAAACACCATATATTTT
CASSLLSNSGNTIYF
>TRBJ1-2|TRBV12-3/TRBV12-4|-|many
TGTGCCAGCAGTTGGGGGAACTATGGCTACACCTTC
CASSWGNYGYTF
>TRBJ2-7|TRBV15|-|many
TGTGCCACCAGCAGAGATTGGGCCGACTCCTACGAGCAGTACTTC
CATSRDWADSYEQYF
>TRBJ1-1|TRBV4-2|-|many
TGTGCCAGCAGCCAAGATCGAGACGTAGCTGAAGCTTTCTTT
CASSQDRDVAEAFF
>TRBJ2-7|TRBV12-3/TRBV12-4|-|many
TGTGCCAGCAGTCCTCGTTCGGGACGGGTTTTATACGAGCAGTACTTC
CASSPRSGRVLYEQYF
>TRBJ1-4|TRBV20-1|-|many
TGCAGTGCTAGAGATCCCGGGGATTTGGCGAGTGAAAAACTGTTTTTT
CSARDPGDLASEKLFF
>TRBJ1-1|TRBV6-6|-|many
TGTGCCAGCGGCCGAAACACTGAAGCTTTCTTT
CASGRNTEAFF
>TRBJ2-5|TRBV5-6|TRBD2|many
TGTGCCAGCAGCTTGGCCTGGTTTAGCGGGGGGCAAGAGACCCAGTACTTC
CASSLAWFSGGQETQYF
>TRBJ2-1|TRBV5-1|-|many
TGCGCCAGCAGCTTGGGCAGCACCGAAGTTGAGCAGTTCTTC
CASSLGSTEVEQFF
>TRBJ2-7|TRBV29-1|-|many
TGCAGCGTTGAGGGGCAGGGAGTCTACGAGCAGTACTTC
CSVEGQGVYEQYF
>TRBJ1-2|TRBV5-6|-|many
TGTGCCAGCAGCACCCCCCGCCTAGGAATCTATGGCTACACCTTC
CASSTPRLGIYGYTF
>TRBJ2-3|TRBV5-6|-|many
TGTGCCAGCAGCTCATTCATAGATACGCAGTATTTT
CASSSFIDTQYF
>TRBJ2-5|TRBV5-5|-|many
TGTGCCAGCGTCCGTTCAGGGTTTGGGCCCCAAGAGACCCAGTACTTC
CASVRSGFGPQETQYF
>TRBJ1-5|TRBV20-1|TRBD1|many
TGCAGTGCTGGACAGGGGGCGCGGGCCGGGGACAATCAGCCCCAGCATTTT
CSAGQGARAGDNQPQHF
>TRBJ2-2|TRBV7-2|-|few
TGTGCCAGCAGCTCCGGTTGGGGGGCCGGGGAGCTGTTTTTT
CASSSGWGAGELFF
>TRBJ2-1|TRBV29-1|TRBD2|many
TGCAGCGTTGTGCGACTAGCGGGGGGCGATGAGCAGTTCTTC
CSVVRLAGGDEQFF
>TRBJ2-5|TRBV20-1|-|many
TGCAGTGCTAGGGGGGTGGGGGCGGAGAGCCAAGAGACCCAGTACTTC
CSARGVGAESQETQYF
>TRBJ2-5|TRBV5-1|TRBD1|many
TGCGCCAGCAGCATCGGACAGGGGGCGATGGAGACCCAGTACTTC
CASSIGQGAMETQYF
>TRBJ2-2|TRBV7-9|-|many
TGTGCCAGCAGCTCCCGCTACAGATCCACCGGGGAGCTGTTTTTT
CASSSRYRSTGELFF
>TRBJ2-2|TRBV6-2/TRBV6-3|-|-
TGTGCCAGCAGTACTCCGAACACCGGGGAGCTGTTTTTT
CASSTPNTGELFF
>TRBJ1-1|TRBV4-2|-|few
TGTGCCAGCAGCCACCTGGACGGGTTGAACACTGAAGCTTTCTTT
CASSHLDGLNTEAFF
>TRBJ2-3|TRBV12-3/TRBV12-4|TRBD2|many
TGTGCCAGCAGTTCCCCCCGGACTAGCGCAGAGAATACGCAGTATTTT
CASSSPRTSAENTQYF
>TRBJ1-2|TRBV6-1|-|many
TGTGCCAGCAGTGAAGCGCCTCAGGGAAACTATGGCTACACCTTC
CASSEAPQGNYGYTF
>TRBJ1-1|TRBV29-1|-|many
TGCAGCGTTGATCAGGGCAACACTGAAGCTTTCTTT
CSVDQGNTEAFF
>TRBJ2-1|TRBV5-1|TRBD1|many
TGCGCCAGCAGCTTGGGACAGGGGGCAATCAATGAGCAGTTCTTC
CASSLGQGAINEQFF
>TRBJ2-1|TRBV5-1|-|many
TGCGCCAGCAGATACAGGGAAGATTACAATGAGCAGTTCTTC
CASRYREDYNEQFF
>TRBJ2-7|TRBV12-3/TRBV12-4|-|many
TGTGCCAGCGGTCCTTATTTCAGGACTAAAACCTACGAGCAGTACTTC
CASGPYFRTKTYEQYF
>TRBJ2-1|TRBV10-3|-|many
TGTGCCATCAGTGTAAGGGGTAATGAGCAGTTCTTC
CAISVRGNEQFF
>TRBJ2-1|TRBV7-9|-|many
TGTGCCAGCAGCTTAGAGGGAGGCAGCAAGCAGTTCTTC
CASSLEGGSKQFF
>TRBJ2-6|TRBV2|TRBD2|many
TGTGCCAGCAGTGAATTGACTAGCGGGGTAGCTGGGGCCAACGTCCTGACTTTC
CASSELTSGVAGANVLTF
>TRBJ2-1|TRBV12-3/TRBV12-4|-|many
TGTGCCAGCAGTTTCGGTGGGGGGGCCAATGAGCAGTTCTTC
CASSFGGGANEQFF
>TRBJ2-1|TRBV5-1|TRBD2|many
TGCGCCAGCAGCTTTCGGCTAGCGGGGGGAGAGCAGTTCTTC
CASSFRLAGGEQFF
>TRBJ1-5|TRBV20-1|-|-
TGCAGTGCCCAAGGAAGGAATAATCAGCCCGAGTATTTT
CSAQGRNNQPEYF
>TRBJ1-2|TRBV9|-|many
TGTGCCAGCAGCGTTTACGCGACAGGCGTCTATGGCTACACCTTC
CASSVYATGVYGYTF
>TRBJ2-7|TRBV2|-|many
TGTGCCAGCAGAGGGGCCCTGGGTGGTGACAGGATGTCCTACGAGCAGTACTTC
CASRGALGGDRMSYEQYF
>TRBJ1-1|TRBV9|-|many
TGTGCCAGCAGCGTAGGCACGAACACTGAAGCTTTCTTT
CASSVGTNTEAFF
>TRBJ2-7|TRBV2|-|-
TGTGCCGGGACGGACTACACCTACGAGCAGTACTTC
CAGTDYTYEQYF
>TRBJ1-2|TRBV5-5|-|many
TGTGCCAGCAGCTTGGAGGGGCGGAATGGCTACACCTTC
CASSLEGRNGYTF